Shown below are 20 T cell receptor beta chains from a single sample sequenced in a study of blood T cell repertoires in COVID-19. Here immunoSEQ multiplex PCR was the method, and the copy in TCRdb shows in-frame clones only, minus some. The sample shows around 130,000 clones, about 80% of them seen only once. Source material: peripheral blood. Every receptor here comes from a man aged 50 or older with acute or convalescent COVID-19.

V usage is TRBV7-4 and J usage is TRBJ1-2, with a weak D call TRBD1 (6 bases). The CDR3 is 18 residues long. Germline V gene sequence: CDR1 SGHVT, CDR2 SQSDAQ. V was trimmed by 2 bases and J by 4 bases, leaving 23 bases between them. In DNA form, the CDR3 reads TGTGCCAGCAGCTTAATTATCTCCGGACAGCGCAGACCCTATGGCTACACCTTC. Translating it yields CASSLIISGQRRPYGYTF.

CDR3 protein: CASSLDAGGQPQHF. The CDR3 DNA reads as TGTGCCAGCAGCTTAGATGCAGGAGGTCAGCCCCAGCATTTT. The chain couples TRBV11-2 to TRBJ1-5; D not resolved. The CDR3 contains 14 residues. The V end lost 0 bases, the J end lost 6 bases, and 9 bases lay between the germline ends. Germline CDR1 and CDR2: SGHAT and FQNNGV.

The chain couples TRBV27 to TRBJ1-6, with D possibly TRBD1 on 6 matching bases. V was cut by 0 bases and J by 7 bases, with 10 bases left in between. The CDR3 runs 15 residues. Germline V gene lookup returns CDR1 MNHEY and CDR2 SMNVEV (reference sequence). CDR3 nucleotides: TGTGCCAGCAGTTTATCCCCAGGGGCAAATTCACCCCTCCACTTT. It translates to CASSLSPGANSPLHF.

The chain combines TRBV1 with TRBJ2-7; TRBD1 reflects the table's D call only, with no check against the DNA. TRBV1 is tagged as a pseudogene. CDR3 size: 18 residues. The CDR3 nucleotides are TGCACCAGCAGCCACCAGGGGCAGGGAAACATAAGCTCCTACGAGCAGTACGTC. Its translation: CTSSHQGQGNISSYEQYV.

The V and J genes are TRBV5-6 and TRBJ1-4; TRBD1 is a possible D gene (6 bases). CDR3 size: 15 residues. Trimming left V 2 bases short and J 8 bases short, with 16 bases between. In germline, CDR1 is SGHDT, CDR2 YYEEEE. The CDR3 region has the DNA TGTGCCAGCAGCTTTGCAGGGGACCCCCGGGAAAAACTGTTTTTT. Its protein is CASSFAGDPREKLFF.

The rearrangement uses TRBV19 and TRBJ1-6; no clear D. V lost 1 base and J lost 2, with 12 bases in between. CDR1 LNHDA and CDR2 SQIVND come from the germline V gene (reference sequence). The CDR3 extends over 17 amino acids. CDR3 sequence: CASSIAAGGAYNSPLHF. The DNA for the CDR3 is TGTGCCAGTAGTATAGCAGCAGGAGGAGCCTATAATTCACCCCTCCACTTT.

The CDR3 DNA sequence: TGCGCCAGCAGCCAAGTAGATCGTGCGCAGCCCCAGCATTTT. Amino acids: CASSQVDRAQPQHF. The chain uses TRBV4-1 and TRBJ1-5; D is unresolved. CDR3 size: 14 residues. Deletions cut 1 base from V and 7 bases from J, with 11 bases between. The germline V gene has CDR1 MGHRA and CDR2 YSYEKL.

The chain links TRBV2 to TRBJ2-3; 8 bases line up with TRBD2. The V segment lost 7 bases and the J segment 5 bases; nucleotides outside the gene matches: 2. This CDR3 region has 12 residues. CDR1 is SNHLY, CDR2 FYNNEI, per germline. CDR3 sequence: CASNRGGDTQYF. In DNA form, the CDR3 reads TGTGCCAGCAACCGGGGGGGAGATACGCAGTATTTT.

The rearrangement uses TRBV6-5 and TRBJ2-5; TRBD1 agrees at 7 bases. V lost 4 bases to trimming and J lost 4 bases; unmatched junction nucleotides: 12. Per germline, CDR1 MNHEY and CDR2 SVGAGI. The CDR3 runs to 16 residues. CDR3 protein: CASSSPTGWGLETQYF. DNA of the CDR3: TGTGCCAGCAGTTCCCCGACAGGGTGGGGTTTAGAGACCCAGTACTTC.

The chain links TRBV11-2 to TRBJ1-2, with D possibly being TRBD1 (6 bases). Trimming removed 6 bases from V and 6 bases from J, with 20 bases in between. CDR1 is SGHAT and CDR2 is FQNNGV in the germline V gene. The CDR3 has 15 amino acids. The CDR3 DNA reads TGTGCCAGCAGGAGCCTGCAGGGGTATTTTGATGGCTACACCTTC. It yields the protein CASRSLQGYFDGYTF.

CDR3 region: CATSDFGTGVTDTQYF. The CDR3 coding sequence is TGTGCCACCAGTGATTTTGGGACAGGGGTCACAGATACGCAGTATTTT. The rearrangement uses TRBV24-1 and TRBJ2-3, with TRBD1 matching over 10 bases. CDR3 size: 16 residues. V dropped 1 base and J dropped 2; count of bases not matched to a gene: 2. CDR1 and CDR2 from the germline V gene are KGHDR and SFDVKD.

This chain connects TRBV6-5 to TRBJ1-2, with D possibly TRBD1 on 6 matching bases. CDR1 is MNHEY, CDR2 SVGAGI, per germline. V was cut by 4 bases and J by 9 bases, with 21 bases left in between. The CDR3 extends over 15 amino acids. This CDR3 is CASSFLGGGERRYTF. The CDR3 DNA reads as TGTGCCAGCAGTTTTCTAGGCGGGGGCGAGAGGCGCTACACCTTC.

The chain joins TRBV24-1 to TRBJ1-2; perhaps TRBD1 as D (5 bases). The CDR3 is 14 amino acids. Germline V gene data show CDR1 as KGHDR and CDR2 as SFDVKD. The V end was cut by 4 bases, the J end by 3 bases, with 11 bases between. The CDR3 DNA sequence: TGTGCCACCAGTGACAAAGGACACGACTATGGCTACACCTTC. Its translation is CATSDKGHDYGYTF.

J is TRBJ1-6 and V is TRBV19, with 9 nucleotides matching TRBD1. J gave up 11 bases and V 6 bases, and 5 bases lay outside the gene matches. The CDR3 extends over 13 amino acids. CDR1 and CDR2 (germline): LNHDA, SQIVND (reference sequence). Written as DNA, the CDR3 is TGTGCCAGTAGAACAGGGGGCAGCACACCCCTCCACTTT. This gives the protein CASRTGGSTPLHF.

This chain joins TRBV24-1 and TRBJ2-3; 8 bases are a match to TRBD2. V gave up 4 bases and J gave up 4 bases; unmatched junction bases: 9. Germline lookup yields CDR1 KGHDR and CDR2 SFDVKD. The CDR3 spans 16 residues. The CDR3 region has the DNA TGTGCCACCAGTGACCCGGGACTAGGTGGGGCAGATACGCAGTATTTT. It yields the protein CATSDPGLGGADTQYF.

In its sample, this clone was seen a few times. CDR3 bases: TGTGCCAGCAGCGCGACGACAGGGGCCTACAATGAGCAGTTCTTC. Translated, it gives CASSATTGAYNEQFF. The J gene is TRBJ2-1, the V gene TRBV5-5; 8 bases line up with TRBD1. J was trimmed by 2 bases and V by 4 bases; bases with no gene match: 5. The CDR3 is made up of 15 amino acids. Germline V gene sequence: CDR1 SGHKS, CDR2 YYEKEE (reference sequence).

The rearrangement joins TRBV2 to TRBJ1-2; 7 bases match TRBD1. Germline V gene lookup returns CDR1 SNHLY and CDR2 FYNNEI. The CDR3 length is 13 residues. V was clipped by 6 bases and J by 7 bases; unmatched bases: 8. The CDR3 protein is CASSLGQIPGYTF. CDR3 DNA sequence: TGTGCCAGCAGCCTGGGACAGATCCCTGGCTACACCTTC.

This clone was observed once. The chain couples TRBV28 to TRBJ1-2, with D perhaps TRBD1 (6 bases). Looked up from germline, CDR1 is MDHEN and CDR2 is SYDVKM. Trimming took off 4 bases at V and 4 bases at J, with 16 bases between the two ends. The CDR3 runs 15 residues. CDR3: CASSSIGGVLYGYTF. CDR3 DNA: TGTGCCAGCAGTTCCATAGGGGGGGTACTCTATGGCTACACCTTC.

The V gene is TRBV6-1, the J gene TRBJ1-6; 10 bases match TRBD1. CDR3 length: 16 amino acids. Germline V CDR1 and CDR2: MNHNS, SASEGT. Trimming took 1 base from V and 4 from J; bases not matched to a gene: 1. CDR3 sequence: CASSEGDRGYNSPLHF. CDR3 bases: TGTGCCAGCAGTGAAGGGGACAGGGGTTATAATTCACCCCTCCACTTT.

The chain couples TRBV10-3 to TRBJ2-1; D might be TRBD2 (5 bases). Germline assignment: CDR1 ENHRY and CDR2 SYGVKD. The V and J ends lost 0 bases and 6 bases respectively, with 12 bases between them. CDR3 length equals 15 residues. As DNA, the CDR3 is TGTGCCATCAGTGAGTCGGGGAGAACGGCCAATGAGCAGTTCTTC. Amino acid sequence: CAISESGRTANEQFF.